This T cell receptor beta chain was sequenced for a study of blood T cell repertoires in COVID-19. Study as a whole: Whether acute or convalescent, the COVID-19 samples came from the United States, Italy and Spain.

In the original processing: Reference gene primer amplification yielded estimated nucleated cell counts. Clones were sequenced by immunoSEQ multiplex PCR, and TCRdb holds only the in-frame ones, with some missing. Clone size and the V and J calls come from that table; the DNA yielded D and trimming. The data show a few hundred thousand clones, roughly 77% seen once. Germline V gives CDR1 KGHSH, CDR2 LQKENI. The junction had 5 bases not matched to a gene; V was cut back by 2 bases and J by 1 base. The CDR3 consists of 15 residues. The sequence derives from a human donor with acute or convalescent COVID-19. The donor label of this sample is uncertain. Sequenced: peripheral blood. The chain couples TRBV18 to TRBJ2-7; 7 bases agree with TRBD1. CDR3 bases: TGTGCCAGCTCACCAATCGGGACAGTATCCTACGAGCAGTACTTC. It translates to CASSPIGTVSYEQYF.